A selection of T cell receptor beta chains follows, all from one sample in a study of shared T cell receptors in the human thymus. Profiling relied on immunoSEQ multiplex PCR, and the TCRdb table lists in-frame clones only, not all of them. Of 65,000 to 70,000 clones in the sample, about 95% were seen once. The source material was thymocytes. Receptors were obtained from a human donor. CDR3s include the opening cysteine and the closing phenylalanine or tryptophan. A D gene is named only where the DNA matches it firmly. Part of the rows lack a size; the others show once, few, many or a class for expanded clones.

j_gene | abundance | d_gene | len | v_gene | CDR3aa | CDR3nt
TRBJ2-7 | NA | NA | 15 | TRBV4-2 | CASSQGVRLPYEQYF | TGTGCCAGCAGCCAAGGTGTGCGGCTGCCTTACGAGCAGTACTTC
TRBJ1-5 | NA | NA | 13 | TRBV5-1 | CASSLFTNQPQHF | TGCGCCAGCAGCTTGTTTACTAATCAGCCCCAGCATTTT
TRBJ1-5 | NA | TRBD1 | 15 | TRBV19 | CASSPNRGVRQPQHF | TGTGCCAGTAGCCCGAACAGGGGAGTGAGGCAGCCCCAGCATTTT
TRBJ2-5 | NA | NA | 12 | TRBV6-5 | CASSRQQETQYF | TGTGCCAGCAGTAGACAGCAAGAGACCCAGTACTTC
TRBJ2-5 | NA | NA | 14 | TRBV28 | CASARPQGQETQYF | TGTGCCAGCGCCCGGCCCCAAGGCCAAGAGACCCAGTACTTC
TRBJ1-1 | few | NA | 13 | TRBV28 | CASSMDWGDEAFF | TGTGCCAGCAGTATGGATTGGGGGGATGAAGCTTTCTTT
TRBJ2-5 | NA | NA | 14 | TRBV7-9 | CASSPPSDPETQYF | TGTGCCAGCAGCCCACCATCGGATCCAGAGACCCAGTACTTC
TRBJ2-5 | once | TRBD1 | 20 | TRBV7-7 | CASSLEFSPRTGPIRETQYF | TGTGCCAGCAGCTTAGAGTTTTCGCCCCGGACAGGCCCCATCCGAGAGACCCAGTACTTC
TRBJ1-5 | NA | TRBD1 | 19 | TRBV6-1 | CASSEAPWKGADSNQPQHF | TGTGCCAGCAGTGAAGCGCCCTGGAAGGGGGCTGATAGCAATCAGCCCCAGCATTTT
TRBJ2-1 | NA | TRBD2 | 16 | TRBV5-1 | CASGRINSGGAGEQFF | TGCGCCAGCGGCCGCATTAATAGCGGGGGGGCAGGCGAGCAGTTCTTC
TRBJ1-2 | NA | NA | 14 | TRBV27 | CASSLTPDNYGYTF | TGTGCCAGCAGTTTAACCCCGGACAACTATGGCTACACCTTC
TRBJ2-7 | NA | NA | 13 | TRBV6-5 | CASSPNLSYEQYF | TGTGCCAGCAGCCCTAATCTTTCCTACGAGCAGTACTTC
TRBJ2-7 | NA | NA | 16 | TRBV19 | CASSIVGQGETYEQYF | TGTGCCAGTAGTATAGTTGGCCAGGGTGAAACCTACGAGCAGTACTTC
TRBJ1-1 | NA | TRBD1 | 21 | TRBV19 | CASSIYLGTGSICLSNTEAFF | TGTGCCAGTAGTATATATCTCGGGACAGGGTCGATCTGTCTCTCGAACACTGAAGCTTTCTTT
TRBJ1-2 | NA | NA | 19 | TRBV4-3 | CASSQEPRDSLRVLHGYTF | TGCGCCAGCAGCCAAGAGCCGCGAGACAGCTTAAGGGTTCTCCATGGCTACACCTTC
TRBJ1-1 | NA | TRBD1 | 15 | TRBV19 | CASSPLQGSGTEAFF | TGTGCCAGTAGTCCTTTACAGGGGTCTGGCACTGAAGCTTTCTTT
TRBJ2-7 | NA | NA | 11 | TRBV20-1 | CSAPNENEQYF | TGCAGTGCACCAAACGAAAACGAGCAGTACTTC
TRBJ1-1 | NA | NA | 12 | TRBV7-6 | CASSLNGSEAFF | TGTGCCAGCAGCCTGAATGGATCTGAAGCTTTCTTT
TRBJ1-1 | NA | NA | 15 | TRBV4-1 | CASSRIVGENTEAFF | TGCGCCAGCAGCCGCATAGTCGGGGAGAACACTGAAGCTTTCTTT
TRBJ2-7 | NA | TRBD1 | 16 | TRBV18 | CASSPGTGPGYYEQYF | TGTGCCAGCTCACCGGGGACAGGACCAGGGTACTACGAGCAGTACTTC
TRBJ1-2 | NA | NA | 15 | TRBV5-1 | CASSPLQVSGYGYTF | TGCGCCAGCAGCCCGTTGCAGGTCTCGGGCTATGGCTACACCTTC
TRBJ1-2 | NA | NA | 13 | TRBV6-5 | CASSYSTNYGYTF | TGTGCCAGCAGTTACTCGACTAACTATGGCTACACCTTC
TRBJ2-7 | NA | TRBD2 | 16 | TRBV5-6 | CASSLLTSGATYEQYF | TGTGCCAGCAGCCTACTGACTAGCGGGGCCACCTACGAGCAGTACTTC
TRBJ2-7 | NA | NA | 15 | TRBV10-3 | CAIRTGDGPSYEQYF | TGTGCCATCAGAACCGGGGACGGGCCCTCCTACGAGCAGTACTTC
TRBJ1-5 | NA | NA | 14 | TRBV6-5 | CASSYSPPPQPQHF | TGTGCCAGCAGTTACTCGCCGCCCCCTCAGCCCCAGCATTTT